This passage covers 21 T cell receptor beta chains from one sample sequenced in a study of regulatory T cells in long-lasting Graves disease. Arm-PCR of CDR3 regions and iRepertoire HTBI primers were the basis on which TCR beta libraries were built. Each CDR3 protein is one row after TCRdb ran MiXCR on the multiplex PCR reads. This sample has 360,000 or so distinct CDR3 sequences; approximately 25% occur once, and the top ten carry under 35%. Time point denoted: persistent/refractory GD, antithyroid drugs over 5 years with positive TRAb. RNA isolated from PBMCs was used to make the TCR library. The material was peripheral blood mononuclear cells (PBMCs), obtained when the disease was refractory, from a patient treated with antithyroid drugs. Receptors originate from a woman aged 40 to 50 with Graves disease.

This clonotype was detected only a few times. The chain employs TRBV15 and TRBJ2-3; tentative D call: TRBD1 (6 bases). The CDR3 is 14 residues long. Per the germline V gene, CDR1 is LNHNV and CDR2 is YYDKDF (reference sequence). V gave up 5 bases and J gave up 2 bases, with 11 bases separating them. The CDR3 here is CATSHRANTDTQYF. In nucleotides, the CDR3 is TGTGCCACCAGCCACAGGGCTAACACAGATACGCAGTATTTT.

This clonotype was found a few times. The gene calls are TRBV5-1 and TRBJ2-7; 10 positions agree with TRBD2. J lost 9 bases, V lost 2 bases, and 5 bases had no gene match. This CDR3 has 13 residues. CDR1 and CDR2 (germline): SGHRS, YFSETQ. The CDR3 DNA sequence: TGCGCCAGCAGCTTAGCTAGCGGGAGTGGGCAGTACTTC. Its protein is CASSLASGSGQYF.

This clonotype was recorded at least ten times. This sequence joins TRBV12-5 and TRBJ1-5; D not resolved. The CDR3 sequence is 13 residues long. Germline V gives CDR1 LGHNT, CDR2 FRNRAP. V dropped 1 base and J dropped 6 bases, with 7 bases sitting between them. This chain's CDR3 is CASGLGIGQPQHF. DNA of the CDR3: TGTGCTAGTGGTTTGGGGATAGGTCAGCCCCAGCATTTT.

This chain uses TRBV10-2 with TRBJ2-7; a weak D match, TRBD2 (5 bases). CDR1 is WSHSY and CDR2 is SAAADI in the germline V gene. This CDR3 comprises 13 residues. V was cut by 4 bases and J by 4 bases, with 11 bases left in between. The CDR3 sequence is CASSVPGRYEQYF. CDR3 bases: TGCGCCAGCAGTGTCCCGGGGAGATACGAGCAGTACTTC.

The V and J genes are TRBV11-2 and TRBJ2-3, with D perhaps being TRBD1 or TRBD2 (5 bases each). The germline V gene has CDR1 SGHAT and CDR2 FQNNGV. This CDR3 has 14 residues. The V end lost 5 bases, the J end lost 4 bases, and 13 bases lay between the germline ends. CDR3 bases: TGTGCCAGCAGCAGACCCCTGGGGGCAGATACGCAGTATTTT. Amino acid sequence: CASSRPLGADTQYF.

At least ten counts were recorded for this clonotype. The chain employs TRBV28 and TRBJ1-1; 8 bases agree with TRBD1. Germline V lookup: CDR1 MDHEN, CDR2 SYDVKM. The CDR3 has 15 residues. J was trimmed by 0 bases and V by 5 bases; bases with no gene match: 5. The CDR3 nucleotides are TGTGCCAGCAGTCCTTACAGGGGGATGAACACTGAAGCTTTCTTT. This codes for CASSPYRGMNTEAFF. Complete variable domain (other parts from reference TRBV28 and TRBJ1-1): DVKVTQSSRYLVKRTGEKVFLECVQDMDHENMFWYRQDPGLGLRLIYFSYDVKMKEKGDIPEGYSVSREKKERFSLILESASTNQTSMYLCASSPYRGMNTEAFFGQGTRLTVV.

This clonotype appeared many times. V and J are TRBV12-3 or TRBV12-4 and TRBJ2-2; the D gene is possibly TRBD2 (6 bases). The V gene lost 2 bases and the J gene lost 0 bases, with 10 bases spanning the gap. This CDR3 is 16 amino acids long. The CDR3: CASSLFASANTGELFF. In DNA, the CDR3 is TGTGCCAGCAGTTTATTTGCTAGCGCGAACACCGGGGAGCTGTTTTTT.

The gene calls are TRBV20-1 and TRBJ2-2; TRBD2 matches 12 bases. The germline gives CDR1 DFQATT, CDR2 SNEGSKA (reference sequence). With V trimmed by 0 bases and J by 7 bases, 12 bases remained unmatched. This CDR3 is built from 18 residues. CDR3 amino acids: CSARDLTSGRGLGGELFF. CDR3 bases: TGCAGTGCTAGAGATTTGACTAGCGGGAGAGGGTTGGGCGGGGAGCTGTTTTTT.

This clonotype was detected ten times or more. The DNA of the CDR3 is TGTGCCAGCAGCCTGCGAGGGATACCAACTAATGAAAAACTGTTTTTT. This gives the protein CASSLRGIPTNEKLFF. The chain has TRBV7-6 and TRBJ1-4; D is unclear. Trimming took off 5 bases at V and 0 bases at J, with 13 bases between the two ends. The CDR3 length is 16 residues. Per the germline V gene, CDR1 is SGHVS and CDR2 is FNYEAQ.

There are a few counts of this clonotype. The J gene is TRBJ2-7, the V gene TRBV29-1, with 8 bases aligning to TRBD1. CDR1 SQVTM and CDR2 ANQGSEA come from the germline V gene. The V and J ends lost 6 bases and 7 bases, in that order; junction bases with no gene match: 8. The CDR3 has 12 amino acids. The CDR3 spells CSVRTGPEEQYF. Here the CDR3 DNA reads TGCAGCGTGCGGACAGGGCCGGAGGAGCAGTACTTC.

The CDR3 DNA reads as TGTGCCAGCTCACCACCTAGGGGATACAATGAGCAGTTCTTC. It translates to CASSPPRGYNEQFF. The chain recombines TRBV18 with TRBJ2-1; D is perhaps TRBD1 (5 bases). The CDR3 is 14 amino acids. The germline V gene encodes CDR1 KGHSH and CDR2 LQKENI. The ends were cut back, 0 bases at V and 4 bases at J, with 7 bases in the middle.

The sample holds many counts of this clonotype. The gene calls are TRBV29-1 and TRBJ1-2, with D maybe TRBD1 (6 bases). Germline loops: CDR1 SQVTM, CDR2 ANQGSEA. This CDR3 contains 12 residues. V lost 4 bases to trimming and J lost 0 bases, with 6 bases between them. As DNA, the CDR3 is TGCAGCGTTGGACAGGCTAACTATGGCTACACCTTC. Residues: CSVGQANYGYTF.

The V gene is TRBV20-1, the J gene TRBJ2-2; D not resolved. V was trimmed by 0 bases and J by 0 bases, leaving 8 bases between them. The germline gives CDR1 DFQATT, CDR2 SNEGSKA (reference sequence). The CDR3 is 15 residues long. CDR3 protein: CSARERQTNTGELFF. DNA of the CDR3: TGCAGTGCTAGAGAGCGCCAAACGAACACCGGGGAGCTGTTTTTT.

In its sample, this clonotype was seen a few times. The V gene is TRBV28, the J gene TRBJ1-5; a possible D gene is TRBD1 (6 bases). This CDR3 has 16 residues. From germline, CDR1 is MDHEN and CDR2 SYDVKM. Trimming pared 3 bases from V and 2 bases from J, leaving 14 bases between. CDR3: CASSFPRGAGNQPQHF. The DNA of the CDR3 is TGTGCCAGCAGTTTCCCCCGGGGGGCCGGCAATCAGCCCCAGCATTTT.

This clonotype was picked up a small number of times. V usage is TRBV3-1 and J usage is TRBJ1-4, with a tentative D call TRBD1 (6 bases). The CDR3 contains 19 residues. CDR1 is LGHDT and CDR2 is YNNKEL in the germline V gene (reference sequence). Trimming stripped 0 bases from V and 0 bases from J, with 17 bases between. This CDR3 is CASSQERGLFWATNEKLFF. CDR3 coding DNA: TGTGCCAGCAGCCAAGAAAGGGGGTTATTTTGGGCAACTAATGAAAAACTGTTTTTT. The full variable domain, rest sourced from reference TRBV3-1 and TRBJ1-4, is DTAVSQTPKYLVTQMGNDKSIKCEQNLGHDTMYWYKQDSKKFLKIMFSYNNKELIINETVPNRFSPKSPDKAHLNLHINSLELGDSAVYFCASSQERGLFWATNEKLFFGSGTQLSVL.

This clonotype was counted between two and nine times. The chain carries TRBV2 and TRBJ2-5; TRBD2 is a possible D gene (5 bases). The DNA end is a closer match to TRBJ2-1, so the J assignment may be wrong. The CDR3 extends over 11 amino acids. Germline CDR1 and CDR2: SNHLY and FYNNEI. CDR3 in amino acids: CASAAGSEQFF. The CDR3 bases are TGTGCCTCTGCTGCTGGGAGTGAGCAGTTCTTC.

The rearrangement uses TRBV15 and TRBJ2-4; 9 bases map to TRBD1. This CDR3 has 19 residues. The V segment lost 3 bases and the J segment 6 bases; nucleotides outside the gene matches: 18. Germline V gene data show CDR1 as LNHNV and CDR2 as YYDKDF (reference sequence). In DNA, the CDR3 is TGTGCCACCAGCAGGCCTATGGGGACCCCGGGACAGGGAGGAAACATTCAGTACTTC. Translated: CATSRPMGTPGQGGNIQYF.

This clonotype was seen at least ten times. This chain uses TRBV27 with TRBJ1-2; perhaps TRBD1 as D (6 bases). This CDR3 is 16 amino acids long. Germline V gene lookup returns CDR1 MNHEY and CDR2 SMNVEV (reference sequence). The V end lost 8 bases, the J end lost 0 bases, and 19 bases lay between the germline ends. The CDR3 DNA follows: TGTGCCAGCGCCTTCTGGGCAGGGGCGTCTAACTATGGCTACACCTTC. Encoded protein: CASAFWAGASNYGYTF.

The chain combines TRBV5-1 with TRBJ2-5; TRBD1 or TRBD2 may be the D gene (5 bases each). With 2 bases removed from V and 5 bases from J, the gap between germline ends came to 25 bases. Germline-derived CDR1 and CDR2 are SGHRS and YFSETQ. The CDR3 covers 18 residues. The CDR3 loop reads CASSLGEIRQLDRETQYF. Written as DNA, the CDR3 is TGCGCCAGCAGCTTAGGGGAGATTCGCCAGCTGGATAGGGAGACCCAGTACTTC.

This clonotype was found many times. CDR3 region: CASKQTRDQPQHF. In nucleotides, the CDR3 is TGTGCCAGTAAACAGACAAGAGATCAGCCCCAGCATTTT. The chain uses TRBV19 and TRBJ1-5, with unresolved D. Per germline, CDR1 LNHDA and CDR2 SQIVND (reference sequence). Trimming cost V 7 bases and J 5 bases, with 12 bases left between them. CDR3 length: 13 amino acids. Filled out from reference TRBV19 and TRBJ1-5, the complete variable domain reads DGGITQSPKYLFRKEGQNVTLSCEQNLNHDAMYWYRQDPGQGLRLIYYSQIVNDFQKGDIAEGYSVSREKKESFPLTVTSAQKNPTAFYLCASKQTRDQPQHFGDGTRLSIL.

This rearrangement joins TRBV11-3 to TRBJ2-1; D remains unclear. CDR3 length equals 14 residues. V gave up 1 base and J gave up 5 bases, with 9 bases separating them. Germline V lookup: CDR1 SGHNT, CDR2 YENEEA. The CDR3 spells CASSLGLGNNEQFF. The CDR3 DNA is TGTGCCAGCAGCTTAGGCCTAGGAAACAATGAGCAGTTCTTC.